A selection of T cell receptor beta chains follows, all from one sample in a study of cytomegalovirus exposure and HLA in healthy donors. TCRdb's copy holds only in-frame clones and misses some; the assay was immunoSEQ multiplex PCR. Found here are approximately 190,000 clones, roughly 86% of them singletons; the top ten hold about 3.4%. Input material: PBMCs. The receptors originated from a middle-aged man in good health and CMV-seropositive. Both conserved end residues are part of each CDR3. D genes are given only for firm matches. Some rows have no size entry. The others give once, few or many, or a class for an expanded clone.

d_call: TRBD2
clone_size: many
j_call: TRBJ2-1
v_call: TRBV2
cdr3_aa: CASSEGVSGVNEQFF
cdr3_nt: TGTGCCAGCAGTGAGGGGGTTAGCGGGGTGAATGAGCAGTTCTTC

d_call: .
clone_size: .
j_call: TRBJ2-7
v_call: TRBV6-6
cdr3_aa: CASSYTTPGDEQYF
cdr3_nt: TGTGCCAGCAGTTACACCACACCCGGGGACGAGCAGTACTTC

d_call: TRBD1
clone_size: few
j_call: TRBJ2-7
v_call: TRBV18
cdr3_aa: CASSATGDSYEQYF
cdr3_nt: TGTGCCAGCTCGGCAACAGGGGACAGCTACGAGCAGTACTTC

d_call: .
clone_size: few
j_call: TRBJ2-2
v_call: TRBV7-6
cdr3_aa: CATEGDTGELFF
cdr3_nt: TGTGCCACCGAGGGTGACACCGGGGAGCTGTTTTTT

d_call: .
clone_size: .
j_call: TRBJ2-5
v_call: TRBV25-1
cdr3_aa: CASTREGTGVGTQYF
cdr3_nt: TGTGCCAGCACGAGGGAGGGGACAGGCGTCGGGACCCAGTACTTC

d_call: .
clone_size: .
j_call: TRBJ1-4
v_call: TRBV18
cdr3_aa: CASSPLQGLSTNEKLFF
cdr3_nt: TGTGCCAGCTCACCACTTCAGGGGCTGTCAACTAATGAAAAACTGTTTTTT

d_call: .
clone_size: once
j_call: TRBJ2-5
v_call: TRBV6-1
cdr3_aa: CASSAQWTQETQYF
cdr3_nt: TGTGCCAGCAGTGCACAGTGGACTCAAGAGACCCAGTACTTC

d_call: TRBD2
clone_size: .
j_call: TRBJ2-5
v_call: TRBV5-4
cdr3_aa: CASSFSGSGSFGGEYF
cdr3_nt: TGTGCCAGCAGCTTTTCGGGTAGCGGGTCCTTTGGGGGGGAGTACTTC

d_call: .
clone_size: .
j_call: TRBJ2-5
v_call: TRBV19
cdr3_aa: CASARGGLQETQYF
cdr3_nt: TGTGCCAGTGCGAGGGGGGGCCTCCAAGAGACCCAGTACTTC

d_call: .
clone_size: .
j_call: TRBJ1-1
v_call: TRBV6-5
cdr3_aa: CASRGTFFSEAFF
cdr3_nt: TGTGCCAGCAGGGGGACTTTTTTCTCTGAAGCCTTCTTT

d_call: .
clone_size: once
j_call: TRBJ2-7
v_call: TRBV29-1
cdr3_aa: CSVEWGRGYEQYF
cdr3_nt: TGCAGCGTTGAATGGGGAAGGGGTTACGAGCAGTACTTC

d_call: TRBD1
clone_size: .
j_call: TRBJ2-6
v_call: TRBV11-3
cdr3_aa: CASSSGTGASGANVLTF
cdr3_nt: TGTGCCAGCAGCTCCGGGACAGGGGCCTCTGGGGCCAACGTCCTGACTTTC

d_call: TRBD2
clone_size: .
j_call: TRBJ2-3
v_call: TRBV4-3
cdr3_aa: CASSQVFWRGDTRTDTQYF
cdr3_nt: TGCGCCAGCAGCCAAGTGTTCTGGCGGGGGGATACCCGCACAGATACGCAGTATTTT

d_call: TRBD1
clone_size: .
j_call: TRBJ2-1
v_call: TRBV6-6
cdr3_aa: CASSFGQGLIYNEQFF
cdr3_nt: TGTGCCAGCAGTTTCGGACAGGGACTCATCTACAATGAGCAGTTCTTC

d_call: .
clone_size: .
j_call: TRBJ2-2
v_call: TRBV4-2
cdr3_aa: CASSQVLLDKANTGELFF
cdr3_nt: TGTGCCAGCAGCCAAGTATTGTTGGACAAGGCTAACACCGGGGAGCTGTTTTTT

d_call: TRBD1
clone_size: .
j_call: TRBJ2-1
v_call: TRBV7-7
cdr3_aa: CASSLTGTGGNEQFF
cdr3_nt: TGTGCCAGCAGCTTGACCGGGACAGGGGGTAATGAGCAGTTCTTC

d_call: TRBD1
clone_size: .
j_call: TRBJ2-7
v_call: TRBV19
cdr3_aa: CASSILKGTGAYEQYF
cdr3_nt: TGTGCCAGTAGTATATTAAAGGGGACAGGGGCCTACGAGCAGTACTTC

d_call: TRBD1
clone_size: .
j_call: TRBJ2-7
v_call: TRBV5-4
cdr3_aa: CASSEPGQGSYEQYF
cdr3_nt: TGTGCCAGCAGCGAACCGGGACAGGGTAGCTACGAGCAGTACTTC

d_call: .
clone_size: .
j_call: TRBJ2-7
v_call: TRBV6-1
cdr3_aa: CASSEKAGITYEQYF
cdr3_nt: TGTGCCAGCAGTGAAAAGGCAGGGATTACCTACGAGCAGTACTTC

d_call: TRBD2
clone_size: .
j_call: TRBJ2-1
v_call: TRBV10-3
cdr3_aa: CAIMGTSGIKGYEQFF
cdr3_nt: TGTGCCATCATGGGGACTAGCGGAATAAAAGGCTATGAGCAGTTCTTC

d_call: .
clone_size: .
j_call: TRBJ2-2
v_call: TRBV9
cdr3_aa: CASSARDTGELFF
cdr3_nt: TGTGCCAGCAGCGCCCGGGACACCGGGGAGCTGTTTTTT

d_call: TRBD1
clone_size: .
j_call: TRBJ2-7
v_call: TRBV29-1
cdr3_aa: CSVGDRGGYEQYF
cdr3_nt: TGCAGCGTGGGGGACAGGGGGGGCTACGAGCAGTACTTC

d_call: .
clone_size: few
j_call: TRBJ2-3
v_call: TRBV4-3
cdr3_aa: CASRKERLTDTQYF
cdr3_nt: TGCGCCAGCAGGAAGGAACGACTCACAGATACGCAGTATTTT

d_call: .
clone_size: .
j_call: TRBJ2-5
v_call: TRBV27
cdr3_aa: CASSFVGGRGETQYF
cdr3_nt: TGTGCCAGCAGTTTTGTAGGGGGGCGGGGGGAGACCCAGTACTTC

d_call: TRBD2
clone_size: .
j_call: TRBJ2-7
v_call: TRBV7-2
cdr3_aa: CASSLVGSSGEQYF
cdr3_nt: TGTGCCAGCAGCTTAGTGGGTAGTAGCGGGGAGCAGTACTTC

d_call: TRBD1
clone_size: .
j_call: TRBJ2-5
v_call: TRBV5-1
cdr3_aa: CASSLGDRGQRETQYF
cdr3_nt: TGCGCCAGCAGCTTGGGGGACAGGGGGCAGAGAGAGACCCAGTACTTC

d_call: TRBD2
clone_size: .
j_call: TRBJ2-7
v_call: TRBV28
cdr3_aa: CASTETVGTSGRPRHEQYF
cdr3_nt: TGTGCCAGCACCGAAACAGTCGGGACTAGCGGGAGGCCTCGTCACGAGCAGTACTTC

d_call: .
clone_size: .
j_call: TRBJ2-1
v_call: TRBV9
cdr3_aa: CASSGRSDEQFF
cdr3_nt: TGTGCCAGCAGCGGCCGGTCGGATGAGCAGTTCTTC

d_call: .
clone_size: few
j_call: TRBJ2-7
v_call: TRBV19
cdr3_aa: CASSIFIGSYEQYF
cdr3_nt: TGTGCCAGTAGTATTTTCATCGGGTCCTACGAGCAGTACTTC

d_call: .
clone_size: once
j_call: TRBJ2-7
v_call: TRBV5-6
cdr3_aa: CASSLGTAVHRSYEQYF
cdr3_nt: TGTGCCAGCAGCTTGGGGACAGCGGTCCATAGGAGCTACGAGCAGTACTTC

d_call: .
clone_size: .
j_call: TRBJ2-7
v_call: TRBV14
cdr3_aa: CASSSWTGYEQYF
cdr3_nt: TGTGCCAGCAGCTCGTGGACGGGATACGAGCAGTACTTC

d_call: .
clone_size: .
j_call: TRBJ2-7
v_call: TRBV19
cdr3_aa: CASSPDDYEQYF
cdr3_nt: TGTGCCAGTAGTCCGGATGACTACGAGCAGTACTTC

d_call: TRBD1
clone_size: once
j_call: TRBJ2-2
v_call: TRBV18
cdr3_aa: CASSHRQGATGELFF
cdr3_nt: TGTGCCAGCTCCCACCGACAGGGTGCCACCGGGGAGCTGTTTTTT

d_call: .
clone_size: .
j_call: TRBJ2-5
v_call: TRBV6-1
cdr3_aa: CASSGPSHQETQYF
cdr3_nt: TGTGCCAGCAGTGGCCCGAGTCACCAAGAGACCCAGTACTTC

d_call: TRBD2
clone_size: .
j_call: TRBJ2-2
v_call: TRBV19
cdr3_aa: CASSGGLAGDGTGELFF
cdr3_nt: TGTGCCAGTAGTGGGGGACTAGCGGGAGATGGTACCGGGGAGCTGTTTTTT

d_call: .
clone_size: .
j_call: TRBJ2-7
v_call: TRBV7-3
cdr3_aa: CASSLRDPGSYEQYF
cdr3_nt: TGTGCCAGCAGCCTGCGGGACCCAGGTTCCTACGAGCAGTACTTC

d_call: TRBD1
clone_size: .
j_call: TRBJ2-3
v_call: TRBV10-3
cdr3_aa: CAIRDREVSDTQYF
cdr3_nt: TGTGCCATCAGGGACAGGGAGGTTTCAGATACGCAGTATTTT

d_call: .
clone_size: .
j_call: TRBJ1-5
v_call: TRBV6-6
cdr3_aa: CATKAGDQPQHF
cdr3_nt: TGTGCCACCAAAGCAGGGGATCAGCCCCAGCATTTT

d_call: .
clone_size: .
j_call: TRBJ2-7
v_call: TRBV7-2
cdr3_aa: CASSFLGGEGEQYF
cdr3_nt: TGTGCCAGCAGCTTCCTGGGGGGAGAGGGCGAGCAGTACTTC

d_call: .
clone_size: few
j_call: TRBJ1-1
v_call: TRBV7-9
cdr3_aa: CASSLDAGEAFF
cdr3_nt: TGTGCCAGCAGCTTAGATGCAGGAGAAGCTTTCTTT

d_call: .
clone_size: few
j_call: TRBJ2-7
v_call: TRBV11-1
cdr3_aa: CASSLDRAYEQYF
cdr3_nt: TGTGCCAGCAGCTTAGACAGGGCCTACGAGCAGTACTTC

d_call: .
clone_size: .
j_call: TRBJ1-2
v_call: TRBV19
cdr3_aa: CASSDRNYGYTF
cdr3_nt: TGTGCCAGTAGCGACAGGAACTATGGCTACACCTTC

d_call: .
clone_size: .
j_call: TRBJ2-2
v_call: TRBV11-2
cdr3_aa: CAGSLETGELFF
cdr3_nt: TGTGCCGGCAGCTTAGAGACAGGGGAGCTGTTTTTT

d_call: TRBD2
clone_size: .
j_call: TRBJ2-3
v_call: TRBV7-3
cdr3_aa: CASSSQRESSTDTQYF
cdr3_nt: TGTGCCAGCAGCTCCCAGCGGGAGTCTAGCACAGATACGCAGTATTTT

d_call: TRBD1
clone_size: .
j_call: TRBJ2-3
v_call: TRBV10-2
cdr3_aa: CASSQTGGGDTQYF
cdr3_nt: TGCGCCAGCAGCCAGACAGGGGGCGGTGATACGCAGTATTTT